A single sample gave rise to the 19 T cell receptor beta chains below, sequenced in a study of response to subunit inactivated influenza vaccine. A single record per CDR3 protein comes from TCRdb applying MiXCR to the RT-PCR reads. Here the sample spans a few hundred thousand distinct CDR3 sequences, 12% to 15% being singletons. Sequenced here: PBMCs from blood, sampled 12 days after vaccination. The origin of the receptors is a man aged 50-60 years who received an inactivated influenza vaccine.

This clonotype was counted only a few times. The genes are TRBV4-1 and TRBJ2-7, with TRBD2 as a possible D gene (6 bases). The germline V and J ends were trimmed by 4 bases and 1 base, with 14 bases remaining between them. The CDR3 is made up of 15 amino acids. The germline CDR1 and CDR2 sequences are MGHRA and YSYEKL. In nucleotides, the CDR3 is TGCGCCAGCAGCCCCGGGACTCTTTTGTCCTACGAGCAGTACTTC. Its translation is CASSPGTLLSYEQYF.

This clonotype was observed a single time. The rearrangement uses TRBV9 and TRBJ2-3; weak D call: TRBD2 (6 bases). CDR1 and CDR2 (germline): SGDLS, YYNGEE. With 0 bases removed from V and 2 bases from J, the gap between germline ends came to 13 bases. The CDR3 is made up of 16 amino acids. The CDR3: CASSVEGEALTDTQYF. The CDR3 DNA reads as TGTGCCAGCAGCGTAGAAGGGGAGGCCCTCACAGATACGCAGTATTTT.

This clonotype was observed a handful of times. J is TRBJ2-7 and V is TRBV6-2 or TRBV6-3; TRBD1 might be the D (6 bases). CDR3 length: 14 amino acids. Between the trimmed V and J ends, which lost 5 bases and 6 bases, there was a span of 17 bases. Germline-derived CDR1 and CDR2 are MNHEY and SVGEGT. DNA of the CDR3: TGTGCCAGCAGTCCTTCTGGACAGTCTCCCGAGCAGTACTTC. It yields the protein CASSPSGQSPEQYF.

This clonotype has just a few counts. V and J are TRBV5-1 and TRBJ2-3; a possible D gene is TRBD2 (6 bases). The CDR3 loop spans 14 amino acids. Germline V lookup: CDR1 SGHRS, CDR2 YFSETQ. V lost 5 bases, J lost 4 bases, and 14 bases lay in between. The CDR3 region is CASSSPGAADTQYF. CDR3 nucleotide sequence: TGCGCCAGCAGTTCTCCGGGAGCGGCAGATACGCAGTATTTT.

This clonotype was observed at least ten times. CDR3 sequence: CASRKGTDNEQFF. Here the CDR3 DNA reads TGTGCCAGCAGAAAAGGGACAGACAATGAGCAGTTCTTC. The J gene is TRBJ2-1, the V gene TRBV2; 7 bases match TRBD1. Per the germline V gene, CDR1 is SNHLY and CDR2 is FYNNEI. This CDR3 spans 13 amino acids. The V and J ends lost 6 bases and 5 bases, in that order; junction bases with no gene match: 4.

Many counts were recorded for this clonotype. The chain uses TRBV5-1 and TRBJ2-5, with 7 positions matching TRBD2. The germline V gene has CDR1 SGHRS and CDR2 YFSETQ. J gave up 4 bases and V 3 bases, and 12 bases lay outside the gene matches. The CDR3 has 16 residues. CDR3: CASSSTLGGVAETQYF. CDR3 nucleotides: TGCGCCAGCAGCTCGACTTTGGGAGGGGTAGCAGAGACCCAGTACTTC.

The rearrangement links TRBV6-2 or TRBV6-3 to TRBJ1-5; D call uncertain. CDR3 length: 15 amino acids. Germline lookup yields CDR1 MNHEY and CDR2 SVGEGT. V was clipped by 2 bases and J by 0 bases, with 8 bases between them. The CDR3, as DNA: TGTGCCAGCAGTTACCAGGAGTATAGCAATCAGCCCCAGCATTTT. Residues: CASSYQEYSNQPQHF.

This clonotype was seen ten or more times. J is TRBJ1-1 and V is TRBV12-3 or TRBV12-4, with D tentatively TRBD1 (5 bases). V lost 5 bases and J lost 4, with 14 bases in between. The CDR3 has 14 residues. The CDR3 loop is CASSPGIGGTEAFF. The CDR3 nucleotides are TGTGCCAGCAGTCCGGGAATCGGGGGCACTGAAGCTTTCTTT.

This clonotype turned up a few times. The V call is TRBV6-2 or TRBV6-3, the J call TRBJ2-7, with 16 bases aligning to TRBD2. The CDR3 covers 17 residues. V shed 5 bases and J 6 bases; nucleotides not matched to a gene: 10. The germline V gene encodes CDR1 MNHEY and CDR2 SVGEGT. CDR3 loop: CASSTRGTSGRASEQYF. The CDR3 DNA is TGTGCCAGCAGTACCCGCGGGACTAGCGGGAGGGCAAGCGAGCAGTACTTC.

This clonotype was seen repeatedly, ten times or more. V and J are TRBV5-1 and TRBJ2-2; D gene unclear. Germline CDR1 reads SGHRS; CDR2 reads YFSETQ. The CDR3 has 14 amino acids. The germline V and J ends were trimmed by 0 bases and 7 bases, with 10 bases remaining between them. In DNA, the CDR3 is TGCGCCAGCAGCTTGGGCGACACCCACGGGGAGCTGTTTTTT. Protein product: CASSLGDTHGELFF.

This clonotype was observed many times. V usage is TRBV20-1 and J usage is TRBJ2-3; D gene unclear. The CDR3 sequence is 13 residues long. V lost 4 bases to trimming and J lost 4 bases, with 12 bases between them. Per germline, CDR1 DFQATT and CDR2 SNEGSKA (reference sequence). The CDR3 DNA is TGCAGTGCTATCAGGACCGGCCCAGATACGCAGTATTTT. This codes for CSAIRTGPDTQYF.

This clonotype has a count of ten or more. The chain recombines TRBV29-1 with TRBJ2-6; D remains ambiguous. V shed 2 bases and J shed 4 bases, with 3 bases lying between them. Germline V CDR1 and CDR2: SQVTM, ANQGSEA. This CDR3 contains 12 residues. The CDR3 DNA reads TGCAGCGTTGAACACGGGGCCAACGTCCTGACTTTC. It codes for CSVEHGANVLTF.

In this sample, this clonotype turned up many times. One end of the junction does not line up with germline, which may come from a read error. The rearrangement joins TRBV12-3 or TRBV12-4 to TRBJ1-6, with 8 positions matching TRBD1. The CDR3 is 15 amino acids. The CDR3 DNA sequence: TGCGCCAGCAGCTTGGGTGGACAGGGCAACTCACCCCTCCACTTT. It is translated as CASSLGGQGNSPLHF.

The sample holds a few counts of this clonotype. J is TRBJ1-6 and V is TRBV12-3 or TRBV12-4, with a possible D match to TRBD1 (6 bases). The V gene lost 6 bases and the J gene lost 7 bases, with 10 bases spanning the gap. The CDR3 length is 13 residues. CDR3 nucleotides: TGTGCCAGCAGGGACAGTCAGAATTCACCCCTCCACTTT. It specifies CASRDSQNSPLHF.

The CDR3, as DNA: TGTGCCAGCAGGAACCGGGACTTCGACGAGACCCAGTACTTC. It translates to CASRNRDFDETQYF. This sequence joins TRBV2 and TRBJ2-5; D is possibly TRBD2 (6 bases). With 6 bases removed from V and 5 bases from J, the gap between germline ends came to 16 bases. The CDR3 is made up of 14 amino acids. Looked up from germline, CDR1 is SNHLY and CDR2 is FYNNEI.

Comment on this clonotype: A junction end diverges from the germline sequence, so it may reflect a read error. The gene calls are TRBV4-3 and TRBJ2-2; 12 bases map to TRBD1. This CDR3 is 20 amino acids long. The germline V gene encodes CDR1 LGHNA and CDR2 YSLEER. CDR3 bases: TGCGCCAGCAGCCAAGATCGTCCGGGACAGGGGGCAGGGAACACCGGGGAGGTGTTTTTT. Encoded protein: CASSQDRPGQGAGNTGEVFF.

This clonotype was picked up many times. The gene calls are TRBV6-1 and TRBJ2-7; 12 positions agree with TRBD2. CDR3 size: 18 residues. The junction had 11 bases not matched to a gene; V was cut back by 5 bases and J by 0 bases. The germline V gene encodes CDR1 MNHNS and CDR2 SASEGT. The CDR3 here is CASSQGLAGPVSSYEQYF. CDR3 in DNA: TGTGCCAGCAGTCAGGGACTAGCGGGCCCCGTTAGCTCCTACGAGCAGTACTTC.

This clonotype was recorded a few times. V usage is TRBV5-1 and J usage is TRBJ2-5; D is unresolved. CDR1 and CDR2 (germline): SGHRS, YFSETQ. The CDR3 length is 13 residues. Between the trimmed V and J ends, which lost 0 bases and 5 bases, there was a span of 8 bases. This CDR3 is CASSLVDGETQYF. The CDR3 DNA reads TGCGCCAGCAGCTTGGTTGACGGCGAGACCCAGTACTTC.

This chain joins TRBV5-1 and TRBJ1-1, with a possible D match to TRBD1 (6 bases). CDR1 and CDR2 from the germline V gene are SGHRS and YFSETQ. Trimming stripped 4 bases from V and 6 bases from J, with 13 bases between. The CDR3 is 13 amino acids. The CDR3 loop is CASSGAEGAEAFF. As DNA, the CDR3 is TGCGCCAGCAGCGGCGCGGAGGGGGCTGAAGCTTTCTTT.